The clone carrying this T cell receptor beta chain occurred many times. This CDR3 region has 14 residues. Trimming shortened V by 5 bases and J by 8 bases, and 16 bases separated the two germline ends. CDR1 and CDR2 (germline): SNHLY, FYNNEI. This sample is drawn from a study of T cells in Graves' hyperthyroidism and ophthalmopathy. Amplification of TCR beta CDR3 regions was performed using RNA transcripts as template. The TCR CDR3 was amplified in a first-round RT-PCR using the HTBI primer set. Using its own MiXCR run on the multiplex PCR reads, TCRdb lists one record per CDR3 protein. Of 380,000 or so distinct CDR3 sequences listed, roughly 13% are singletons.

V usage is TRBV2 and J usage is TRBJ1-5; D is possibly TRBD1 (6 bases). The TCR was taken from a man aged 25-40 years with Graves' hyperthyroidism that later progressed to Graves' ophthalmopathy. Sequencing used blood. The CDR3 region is CASSPQGRREPQHF. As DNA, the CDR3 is TGTGCCAGCAGTCCCCAGGGGAGAAGGGAGCCCCAGCATTTT.